One sample yielded the 9 T cell receptor beta chains listed below, sequenced in a study of blood T cell repertoires in COVID-19 (dated by TCRdb to the early 2020s). The library was made by the immunoSEQ multiplex PCR assay. TCRdb re-hosts the immuneACCESS table, in-frame sequences only. Its copies lack some clones; in the studies checked, an unresolved V gene accounts for under half of them, and the cause for the rest is not known. Here the sample has just over 200,000 clones; just over 85% occur a single time. The ten largest clones add up to more than 5.5% of the sample. The specimen was peripheral blood. The receptors derive from a man at least 80 years old with acute or convalescent COVID-19.

The chain has TRBV4-3 and TRBJ2-5, with D perhaps matching TRBD1 (6 bases). Per germline, CDR1 LGHNA and CDR2 YSLEER. The CDR3 is 16 amino acids. V was trimmed by 6 bases and J by 0 bases, leaving 17 bases between them. CDR3 DNA: TGCGCCAGCAGTCCGGACAGCGACAAGTACCAAGAGACCCAGTACTTC. As protein: CASSPDSDKYQETQYF.

The gene calls are TRBV9 and TRBJ2-3; 11 nucleotides agree with TRBD2. The V gene's germline CDR1 is SGDLS and CDR2 YYNGEE. V was pared by 7 bases and J by 4 bases, with 2 bases of the junction left unmatched. This CDR3 is built from 13 residues. Here the CDR3 DNA reads TGTGCCAGCGGGACTAGCGGAGCAGATACGCAGTATTTT. Translation: CASGTSGADTQYF.

This clone has a handful of counts. The chain joins TRBV7-2 to TRBJ2-2, with TRBD1 identical over 8 bases. J lost 0 bases, V lost 6 bases, and 9 bases had no gene match. CDR1 SGHTA and CDR2 FQGNSA come from the germline V gene. CDR3 size: 17 residues. The CDR3 coding sequence is TGTGCCAGCAGGTCGGGGGACAGGTCTTCGAACACCGGGGAGCTGTTTTTT. This gives the protein CASRSGDRSSNTGELFF.

V usage is TRBV18 and J usage is TRBJ1-2, with TRBD1 matching 7 bases. The V segment lost 6 bases and the J segment 3 bases; nucleotides outside the gene matches: 10. There are 15 residues in the CDR3. From germline, CDR1 is KGHSH and CDR2 LQKENI. In nucleotides, the CDR3 is TGTGCCAGCTCCCACCCAGGGGGAGGTGACTATGGCTACACCTTC. It encodes CASSHPGGGDYGYTF.

This clone was counted between two and nine times. This chain links TRBV19 with TRBJ2-2, with D possibly being TRBD2 (7 bases). Germline V gives CDR1 LNHDA, CDR2 SQIVND (reference sequence). Between the trimmed V and J ends, which lost 7 bases and 6 bases, there was a span of 18 bases. The CDR3 loop spans 15 amino acids. CDR3 loop: CASNPTGGAPGELFF. Here the CDR3 DNA reads TGTGCCAGTAACCCTACGGGGGGCGCCCCCGGGGAGCTGTTTTTT.

V gene TRBV3-1 (or the pseudogene TRBV3-2) combines with J gene TRBJ1-2; the D gene is possibly TRBD1 (6 bases). Trimming left V 4 bases short and J 6 bases short, with 6 bases between. This CDR3 is built from 11 residues. The germline V gene has CDR1 LGHDT and CDR2 YNNKEL (reference sequence). The CDR3 DNA is TGTGCCAGCAGCCGACAGGATGGCTACACCTTC. It yields the protein CASSRQDGYTF.

This clone has a single count. The rearrangement joins TRBV7-9 to TRBJ2-5; 11 positions match TRBD2. Looked up from germline, CDR1 is SEHNR and CDR2 is FQNEAQ (reference sequence). V lost 1 base to trimming and J lost 2 bases; unmatched junction nucleotides: 3. CDR3 length equals 16 residues. The CDR3 sequence is CASSLGASGRQETQYF. CDR3 nucleotides: TGTGCCAGCAGCTTAGGGGCTAGCGGGAGGCAAGAGACCCAGTACTTC.

The chain recombines TRBV20-1 with TRBJ1-3, with D perhaps matching TRBD1 (6 bases). V shed 0 bases and J shed 9 bases, with 6 bases lying between them. The length of the CDR3 is 11 residues. Germline loops: CDR1 DFQATT, CDR2 SNEGSKA (reference sequence). CDR3 bases: TGCAGTGCTAGAGAACAGGGCACCATATATTTT. Amino acids: CSAREQGTIYF.

The CDR3: CASSLEEGYGYTF. The CDR3 bases are TGTGCCAGCAGCTTAGAGGAGGGCTATGGCTACACCTTC. V gene TRBV11-3 combines with J gene TRBJ1-2, with no clear D. Germline CDR1 SGHNT, CDR2 YENEEA. The CDR3 is 13 residues long. The ends were cut back, 0 bases at V and 4 bases at J, with 6 bases in the middle.